One and the same sample provided the 16 T cell receptor beta chains below, sequenced in a study of cytomegalovirus exposure and HLA in healthy donors. The primer mix had 60 Vbeta and 13 Jbeta primers. The assay was immunoSEQ multiplex PCR, and TCRdb's table has in-frame clones only and misses some. The profile shows 150,000 to 200,000 clones, roughly 80% of them singletons. The source material was PBMCs. The source is a female donor in good health and CMV-seronegative.

The V gene is TRBV28, the J gene TRBJ1-1; no clear D gene. Trimming stripped 2 bases from V and 1 base from J, with 11 bases between. The CDR3 has 15 residues. Germline values: CDR1 MDHEN, CDR2 SYDVKM. CDR3 nucleotides: TGTGCCAGCAGTTTAATCCCCCAGGCGAACACTGAAGCTTTCTTT. Its translation: CASSLIPQANTEAFF.

The rearrangement uses TRBV19 and TRBJ1-4; D not certain. Trimming left V 6 bases short and J 4 bases short, with 12 bases between. The CDR3 runs to 14 residues. The germline gives CDR1 LNHDA, CDR2 SQIVND (reference sequence). CDR3: CASSVDGVNEKLFF. The CDR3 bases are TGTGCCAGTAGCGTTGACGGGGTTAATGAAAAACTGTTTTTT.

The chain uses TRBV5-1 and TRBJ2-1; 16 bases fit TRBD2. The CDR3 loop spans 21 amino acids. Germline V lookup: CDR1 SGHRS, CDR2 YFSETQ. V trimming: 5 bases; J trimming: 3 bases; junction bases outside the gene matches: 17. The CDR3 nucleotides are TGCGCCAGCAGTCTACCGGGACTAGCGGGAGGGCCTGATAGGGGCTACAATGAGCAGTTCTTC. Translating it yields CASSLPGLAGGPDRGYNEQFF.

The V gene is TRBV7-2, the J gene TRBJ1-2; 7 nucleotides align to TRBD1. With 2 bases clipped from V and 4 bases from J, the junction kept 1 base outside the gene matches. From germline, CDR1 is SGHTA and CDR2 FQGNSA. The CDR3 spans 13 residues. CDR3 bases: TGTGCCAGCAGCTTAACAGGGGCCTATGGCTACACCTTC. It codes for CASSLTGAYGYTF.

This clone was seen a few times. The V gene is TRBV28, the J gene TRBJ1-1, with D unresolved. V gave up 4 bases and J gave up 4 bases, with 10 bases separating them. This CDR3 is built from 13 residues. CDR1 is MDHEN, CDR2 SYDVKM, per germline. The CDR3 sequence is CASSSVLPTEAFF. CDR3 DNA: TGTGCCAGCAGTTCTGTCCTACCCACTGAAGCTTTCTTT.

This chain uses TRBV19 with TRBJ1-3; D possibly corresponds to TRBD1 (5 bases). The CDR3 sequence is 18 residues long. Deletions cut 4 bases from V and 0 bases from J, with 19 bases between. CDR1 is LNHDA, CDR2 SQIVND, per germline (reference sequence). The CDR3 sequence is CASSSWTTRMISGNTIYF. The CDR3 region has the DNA TGTGCCAGTAGTAGTTGGACAACCCGAATGATCTCTGGAAACACCATATATTTT.

The chain is built from TRBV10-2 and TRBJ2-7; possibly TRBD1 for D (6 bases). V gave up 3 bases and J gave up 5 bases, with 14 bases separating them. Germline V gene lookup returns CDR1 WSHSY and CDR2 SAAADI. This CDR3 has 14 residues. Here the CDR3 reads CASSEWQGINEQYF. The CDR3 bases are TGCGCCAGCAGTGAATGGCAGGGGATCAACGAGCAGTACTTC.

The rearrangement joins TRBV7-2 to TRBJ1-5; no definite D call. From germline, CDR1 is SGHTA and CDR2 FQGNSA. This CDR3 has 14 amino acids. Trimming took off 2 bases at V and 0 bases at J, with 5 bases between the two ends. The CDR3 region is CASSLPVSNQPQHF. Written as DNA, the CDR3 is TGTGCCAGCAGCTTACCGGTTAGCAATCAGCCCCAGCATTTT.

CDR3 loop: CASSEASGGATDTQYF. The CDR3 nucleotides read TGTGCCAGCAGTGAGGCTAGCGGGGGGGCCACAGATACGCAGTATTTT. The chain employs TRBV6-4 and TRBJ2-3; 12 nucleotides match TRBD2. Germline V lookup: CDR1 MRHNA, CDR2 SNTAGT. The CDR3 has 16 amino acids. The V and J ends lost 3 bases and 2 bases, in that order; junction bases with no gene match: 3.

The J gene is TRBJ2-2, the V gene TRBV19, with TRBD2 matching 7 bases. Losses at the gene ends were 5 bases for V and 5 bases for J; bases not matched to a gene: 8. The CDR3 is made up of 15 amino acids. From germline, CDR1 is LNHDA and CDR2 SQIVND (reference sequence). CDR3 bases: TGTGCCAGTAGTCCAGCTGGGGGGGGAACCGGGGAGCTGTTTTTT. Translating it yields CASSPAGGGTGELFF. Based on the CDR3 plus reference TRBV19 and TRBJ2-2, the full variable domain is DGGITQSPKYLFRKEGQNVTLSCEQNLNHDAMYWYRQDPGQGLRLIYYSQIVNDFQKGDIAEGYSVSREKKESFPLTVTSAQKNPTAFYLCASSPAGGGTGELFFGEGSRLTVL.

This chain links TRBV2 with TRBJ2-5, with a possible D match to TRBD2 (6 bases). The CDR3 contains 15 residues. The germline gives CDR1 SNHLY, CDR2 FYNNEI. Trimming stripped 2 bases from V and 7 bases from J, with 17 bases between. CDR3 sequence: CASSELRRAAATQYF. The CDR3 region has the DNA TGTGCCAGCAGTGAACTTCGGAGGGCGGCAGCGACCCAGTACTTC.

V gene TRBV9 combines with J gene TRBJ1-1; TRBD1 agrees at 7 bases. In germline, CDR1 is SGDLS, CDR2 YYNGEE. V shed 4 bases and J 2 bases; nucleotides not matched to a gene: 5. This CDR3 spans 14 amino acids. The CDR3 coding sequence is TGTGCCAGCAGCTCCACAGGGGCAAACACTGAAGCTTTCTTT. It codes for CASSSTGANTEAFF.

CDR3 nucleotide sequence: TGTGCCAGCAGTTTATTCAGGGGCAGCGCGTCCTATAATTCACCCCTCCACTTT. This codes for CASSLFRGSASYNSPLHF. This chain joins TRBV28 and TRBJ1-6; a weak D match, TRBD1 (6 bases). The CDR3 loop spans 18 amino acids. Germline V CDR1 and CDR2: MDHEN, SYDVKM. The ends were cut back, 1 base at V and 1 base at J, with 14 bases in the middle.

This clone was recorded once. The genes are TRBV25-1 and TRBJ1-4; weak D call: TRBD1 (5 bases). V shed 1 base and J shed 0 bases, with 6 bases lying between them. There are 15 residues in the CDR3. Germline values: CDR1 MGHDK, CDR2 SYGVNS. As DNA, the CDR3 is TGTGCCAGCAGTGAATTGGACACAACTAATGAAAAACTGTTTTTT. It encodes CASSELDTTNEKLFF.

The chain carries TRBV19 and TRBJ2-3; 7 positions match TRBD2. The CDR3 spans 17 residues. After removal of 0 bases from V and 4 bases from J, the junction contained 10 bases not matched to a gene. Germline CDR1 reads LNHDA; CDR2 reads SQIVND (reference sequence). DNA of the CDR3: TGTGCCAGTAGTATAGATCGGGGCGGGAGAGGCGCAGATACGCAGTATTTT. This gives the protein CASSIDRGGRGADTQYF.

This chain joins TRBV10-3 and TRBJ1-2, with D possibly being TRBD1 (5 bases). This CDR3 has 16 residues. The V gene's germline CDR1 is ENHRY and CDR2 SYGVKD. The V end lost 2 bases, the J end lost 8 bases, and 21 bases lay between the germline ends. CDR3 bases: TGTGCCATCAGTGAGCGCGTGGCGGGGCCTGGGGGAGGCTACACCTTC. It yields the protein CAISERVAGPGGGYTF.